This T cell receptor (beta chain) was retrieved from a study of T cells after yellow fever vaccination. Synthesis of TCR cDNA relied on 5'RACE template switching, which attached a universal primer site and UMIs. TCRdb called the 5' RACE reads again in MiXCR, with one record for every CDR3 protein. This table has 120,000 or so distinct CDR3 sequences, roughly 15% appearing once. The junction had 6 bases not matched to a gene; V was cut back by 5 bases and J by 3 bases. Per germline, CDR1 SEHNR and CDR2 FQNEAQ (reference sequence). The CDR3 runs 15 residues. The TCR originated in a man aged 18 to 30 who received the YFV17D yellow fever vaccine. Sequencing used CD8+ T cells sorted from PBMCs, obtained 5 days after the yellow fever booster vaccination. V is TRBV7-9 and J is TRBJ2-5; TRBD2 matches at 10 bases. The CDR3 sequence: CASSVLAGNEETQYF. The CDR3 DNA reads TGTGCCAGCAGCGTACTAGCGGGGAACGAAGAGACCCAGTACTTC. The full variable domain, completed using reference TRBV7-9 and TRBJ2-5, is DTGVSQNPRHKITKRGQNVTFRCDPISEHNRLYWYRQTLGQGPEFLTYFQNEAQLEKSRLLSDRFSAERPKGSFSTLEIQRTEQGDSAMYLCASSVLAGNEETQYFGPGTRLLVL.